The clone carrying this T cell receptor beta chain was seen many times. Its cognate antigen is unknown. Template material for amplifying TCR beta CDR3 regions consisted of RNA transcripts. First-round RT-PCR targeting the TCR CDR3 was performed with the HTBI primer set. TCRdb called the multiplex PCR reads again in MiXCR, with one record for every CDR3 protein. The sample has some 620,000 distinct CDR3 sequences, around 15% seen once; the top ten hold around 4%. This sample was taken from a study of T cells in Graves' hyperthyroidism and ophthalmopathy. V shed 3 bases and J shed 2 bases, with 14 bases lying between them. The CDR3 totals 15 residues. Per germline, CDR1 SNHLY and CDR2 FYNNEI. Study-wide results and limits: A model using 13 V-J features told ophthalmopathy apart from stable hyperthyroidism. Within blood appeared most thyroid clonotypes that had expanded above 0.001.

The clonotype originates from a woman aged 30 to 39 with Graves' hyperthyroidism. Sequenced input: blood. The genes are TRBV2 and TRBJ2-7; D is perhaps TRBD1 (5 bases). DNA for the CDR3: TGTGCCAGCAGTGAGGTAAAGGGGTTGGCCTACGAGCAGTACTTC. It specifies CASSEVKGLAYEQYF.